Below, one TCR beta chain is given with its context. CD45RO-negative cells were positively selected for CCR7, leaving out terminally differentiated effector memory CD45RA+ cells. This sample is part of a study of shared clonotypes between healthy human individuals. The CDR3 runs to 13 residues. Germline CDR1 and CDR2: SGHDN and FVKESK. V lost 6 bases and J 1 base, leaving 9 bases between the germline ends. Method: immunoSEQ multiplex PCR; TCRdb's copy keeps in-frame clones and lacks some. Among around 620,000 clones listed, roughly 95% were seen once. The genes are TRBV14 and TRBJ1-1; D is undetermined. This receptor was obtained from a woman aged 25 to 39 in good health. The sample consisted of naive CD8+ T cells sorted from blood. As DNA, the CDR3 is TGTGCCAGCAGACCGCGGGGGAACACTGAAGCTTTCTTT. The encoded protein is CASRPRGNTEAFF.